This TCR beta chain derives from a study of human thymus T cells. Thymic resections from corrective heart surgery supplied the tissue. Immunologically healthy infants in Finland undergoing congenital heart defect surgery were the donors. With respect to this clone: Its antigen is not identified.

Sequenced by immunoSEQ multiplex PCR; TCRdb stores in-frame clones only, minus some. The data hold some 72,000 clones, with around 96% observed a single time. Study findings and constraints: Thymic and blood repertoires appeared to carry a bias in their V and J gene usage. Related research found strongly overlapping thymic repertoires in unrelated individuals.

The receptor was derived from a boy under two years old with a congenital heart defect but otherwise immunologically healthy. Sequencing was carried out using thymus tissue.

As DNA, the CDR3 is TGCGCCAGCAGCCTGGGGACAGTGAACACTGAAGCTTTCTTT. Amino acids: CASSLGTVNTEAFF. The chain carries TRBV5-1 and TRBJ1-1; 7 positions agree with TRBD1. CDR3 length equals 14 residues. Germline V gene lookup returns CDR1 SGHRS and CDR2 YFSETQ. The ends lost 4 bases at V and 0 bases at J; junction bases unmatched: 3.